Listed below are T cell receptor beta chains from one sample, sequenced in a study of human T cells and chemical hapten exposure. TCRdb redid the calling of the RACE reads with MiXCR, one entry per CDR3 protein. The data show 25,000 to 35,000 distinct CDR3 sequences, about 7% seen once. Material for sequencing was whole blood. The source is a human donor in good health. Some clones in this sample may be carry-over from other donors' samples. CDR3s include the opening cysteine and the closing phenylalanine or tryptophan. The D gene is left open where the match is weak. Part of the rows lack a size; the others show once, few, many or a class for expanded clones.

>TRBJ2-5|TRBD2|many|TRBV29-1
TGCAGCGTGCTAGCGGGAGGAGAGACCCAGTACTTC
CSVLAGGETQYF
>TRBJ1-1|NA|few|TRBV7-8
TGTGCCAGCAGCTTATCCCGCATGAACACTGAAGCTTTCTTT
CASSLSRMNTEAFF
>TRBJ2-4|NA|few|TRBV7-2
TGTGCCAGCAGTTCCCCCGGATTGCGGGACGGATGTGGCATTCAGTACTTC
CASSSPGLRDGCGIQYF
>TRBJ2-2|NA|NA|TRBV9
TGTGCCAGCAGCGTAGCTACGGCCGGGGAGCTGTTTTTT
CASSVATAGELFF
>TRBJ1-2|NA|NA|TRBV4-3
TGCGCCAGCAGCCAAGCTGGCAGGGTATATGGCTACACCTTC
CASSQAGRVYGYTF
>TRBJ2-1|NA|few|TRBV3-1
TGTGCCAGCAGCCAAGGGGGATGGGGTGAGCAGTTCTTC
CASSQGGWGEQFF
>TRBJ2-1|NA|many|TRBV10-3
TGTGCCATCAGTGTAAATTCCCTAAACAATGAGCAGTTCTTC
CAISVNSLNNEQFF
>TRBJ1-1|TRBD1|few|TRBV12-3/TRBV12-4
TGTGCCAGCAGCTCCTACAGACAGGGCAACACTGAAGCTTTCTTT
CASSSYRQGNTEAFF
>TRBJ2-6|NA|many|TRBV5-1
TGCGCCAGCAGCTCAGATCCTGGGGCCAACGTCCTGACTTTC
CASSSDPGANVLTF
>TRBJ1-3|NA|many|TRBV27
TGTGCCAGCAGTTTAGGTATCGGCTCTGGAAACACCATATATTTT
CASSLGIGSGNTIYF
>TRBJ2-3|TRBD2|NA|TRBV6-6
TGTGCCAGCAGTTCCCGGACTAGCGGGGGTGAAGGTGGAACAGATACGCAGTATTTT
CASSSRTSGGEGGTDTQYF
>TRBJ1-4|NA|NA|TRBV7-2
TGTGCCAGCAGCTTAACGTCGGGGAGGAGTGAAAAACTGTTTTTT
CASSLTSGRSEKLFF
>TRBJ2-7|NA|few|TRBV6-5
TGTGCCAGCAGGAACTCTGGGTACGAGCAGTACTTC
CASRNSGYEQYF
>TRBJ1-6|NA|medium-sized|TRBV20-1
TGCAGTGCATCCGACGGGATTTATAATTCACCCCTCCACTTT
CSASDGIYNSPLHF
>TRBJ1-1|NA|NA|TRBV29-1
TGCAGCGTTGGGAGACAGTGTGGGACTGAAGCTTTCTTT
CSVGRQCGTEAFF
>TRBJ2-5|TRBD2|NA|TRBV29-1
TGCAGCGTTGAAGGCCTACTTAGCGGGAGGGAGACCCAGTACTTC
CSVEGLLSGRETQYF
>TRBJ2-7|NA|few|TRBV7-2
TGTGCCAGCAGCTTAGAAGCGGTCTCCTACGAGCAGTACTTC
CASSLEAVSYEQYF
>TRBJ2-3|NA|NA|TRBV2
TGTGCCAGCACCCTAGGTTCGGGCACAGATACGCAGTATTTT
CASTLGSGTDTQYF
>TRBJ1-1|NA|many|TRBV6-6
TGTGCCAGCAGTAGGCAGGGGATAATCACTGAAGCTTTCTTT
CASSRQGIITEAFF
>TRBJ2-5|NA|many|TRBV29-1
TGCAGCGTTGGCTTTGGGGCAGGCGGCCAAGAGACCCAGTACTTC
CSVGFGAGGQETQYF
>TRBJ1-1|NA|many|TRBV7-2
TGTGCCAGCAGCCCATTCCCGCGGGGGCGGACTGAAGCTTTCTTT
CASSPFPRGRTEAFF
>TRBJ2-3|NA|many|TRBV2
TGTGCCAGCAGGAAGCGGGGAACCACAGGGGGAACCACAGATACGCAGTATTTT
CASRKRGTTGGTTDTQYF
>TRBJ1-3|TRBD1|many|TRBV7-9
TGTGCCAGCAGGTCGACAGGGGACTCTGGAAACACCATATATTTT
CASRSTGDSGNTIYF
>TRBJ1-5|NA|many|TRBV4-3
TGCGCCAGCAGCCAAGATAGGATGGGGGATCAGCCCCAGCATTTT
CASSQDRMGDQPQHF
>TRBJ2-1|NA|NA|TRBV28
TGTGCCAGCAGTAACCCGAGGCAGTGGGGAACCAGCTCCTACAATGAGCAGTTCTTC
CASSNPRQWGTSSYNEQFF
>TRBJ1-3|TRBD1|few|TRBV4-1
TGCGCCAGCAGCCAGGGAACAGGGGACTCTGGAAACACCATATATTTT
CASSQGTGDSGNTIYF
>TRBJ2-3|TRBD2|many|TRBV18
TGTGCCAGCTCACCCCGGACTAGCGGGGCCACAGATACGCAGTATTTT
CASSPRTSGATDTQYF
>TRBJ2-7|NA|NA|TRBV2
TGTGCCAGCAGCCGGGCCACTGGCCCCTACGAGCAGTACTTC
CASSRATGPYEQYF
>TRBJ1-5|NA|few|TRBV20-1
TGCAGTGCTAAAGTGACAGATCAGCCCCAGCATTTT
CSAKVTDQPQHF
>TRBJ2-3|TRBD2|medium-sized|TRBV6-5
TGTGCCAGCAGTCGATTCGGGACTAGCGTCACAGATACGCAGTATTTT
CASSRFGTSVTDTQYF
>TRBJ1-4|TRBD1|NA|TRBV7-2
TGTGCCAGCAGCACCGGGGACAGGGTCGGTGATGAAAAACTGTTTTTT
CASSTGDRVGDEKLFF
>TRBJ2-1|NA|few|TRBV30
TGTGCCTGGAAGGCTGCGGGGCACTACAATGAGCAGTTCTTC
CAWKAAGHYNEQFF
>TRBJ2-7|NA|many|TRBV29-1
TGCAGCGTTGCATCAGGGTACGAGCAGTACTTC
CSVASGYEQYF
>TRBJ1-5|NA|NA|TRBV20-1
TGCAGTGCTAGTGGGGGGGCTCAGCCCCAGCATTTT
CSASGGAQPQHF
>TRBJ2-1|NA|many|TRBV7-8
TGCGCCAGCAGCTTGACAGTTAGCTCCTACAATGAGCAGTTCTTC
CASSLTVSSYNEQFF
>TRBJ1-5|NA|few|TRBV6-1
TGTGCCAGCAGTGAAGCGATCACAGGGAATCAGCCCCAGCATTTT
CASSEAITGNQPQHF
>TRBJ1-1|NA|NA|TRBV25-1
TGTGCCAGCAGTGGGGGGACCCTCGTACCGAACACTGAAGCTTTCTTT
CASSGGTLVPNTEAFF
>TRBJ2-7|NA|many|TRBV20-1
TGCAGTGCTAGGAAGACAGGACTTTCCCTAGACGGGGGCTACGAGCAGTACTTC
CSARKTGLSLDGGYEQYF
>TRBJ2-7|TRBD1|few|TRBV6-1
TGTGCCAGCAGTGAAGGGGGGACAGGAGCCTACGAGCAGTACTTC
CASSEGGTGAYEQYF
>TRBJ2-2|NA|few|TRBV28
TGTGCCAGCCGGTTCGTCAGAACGGCCGGGGAGCTGTTTTTT
CASRFVRTAGELFF
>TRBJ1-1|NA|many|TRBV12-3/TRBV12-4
TGTGCCAGCAGTTTAATTGAGGGACAAGAAGCTTTCTTT
CASSLIEGQEAFF
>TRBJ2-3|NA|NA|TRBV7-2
TGTGCCAGCAGCTTAGGTCTAGACTTAGGTTTGCAGTATTTT
CASSLGLDLGLQYF
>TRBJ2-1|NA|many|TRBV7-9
TGTGCCAGCAGCCCCGGGAGTTTTGGGGGCGATGAGCAGTTCTTC
CASSPGSFGGDEQFF
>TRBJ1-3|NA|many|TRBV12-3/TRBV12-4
TGTGCCAGCAGGTTATCGGGAAACACCATATATTTT
CASRLSGNTIYF
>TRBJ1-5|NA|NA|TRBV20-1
TGCAGTGTACGGACCATGATGGATCAGCCCCAGCATTTT
CSVRTMMDQPQHF
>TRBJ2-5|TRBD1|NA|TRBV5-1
TGCGCCAGCAGCTTGGGGGACAGCGTAGAAGAGACCCAGTACTTC
CASSLGDSVEETQYF
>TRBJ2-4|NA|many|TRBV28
TGTGCCAGCCTGGACTTAACCAAAAACATTCAGTACTTC
CASLDLTKNIQYF
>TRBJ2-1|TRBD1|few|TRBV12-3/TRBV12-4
TGTGCCAGCAGTCTAGACAGGGCTGGGGTAGATGAGCAGTTCTTC
CASSLDRAGVDEQFF
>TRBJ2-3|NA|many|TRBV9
TGTGCCAGCAGCGTAGGGCAGGAGGTTCTTTACACAGATACGCAGTATTTT
CASSVGQEVLYTDTQYF
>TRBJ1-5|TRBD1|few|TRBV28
TGTGCCAGCAGACCGGGACAGGGCCGCAATCAGCCCCAGCATTTT
CASRPGQGRNQPQHF
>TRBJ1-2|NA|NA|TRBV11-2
TGTGCCAGCAGCTTAGTTGGGACGGATGGCTACACCTTC
CASSLVGTDGYTF
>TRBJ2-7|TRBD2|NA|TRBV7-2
TGTGCCAGCAGCTTCTCCCCCGCTAGCGGGGGCCCCCCCCGCTCCTACGAGCAGTACTTC
CASSFSPASGGPPRSYEQYF